This T cell receptor (beta chain) was sequenced during a study of blood T cell repertoires in COVID-19. The germline V gene encodes CDR1 MNHEY and CDR2 SVGAGI. The CDR3 extends over 13 amino acids. Trimming stripped 7 bases from V and 3 bases from J, with 12 bases between. The repertoire was sequenced with immunoSEQ multiplex PCR; TCRdb's copy has only in-frame clones and lacks some. Counted here are around 270,000 clones, 75% to 90% occurring once; the ten biggest clones make up roughly 1.8%. The chain uses TRBV6-5 and TRBJ1-2; D gene uncertain. The receptor's source is a man younger than 45 with active or convalescent COVID-19. Sequencing was done on a sample of peripheral blood. The CDR3 spells CASKTGLHYGYTF. The CDR3 DNA follows: TGTGCCAGCAAAACCGGACTCCACTATGGCTACACCTTC.